This TCR beta chain was found in a study of CD8+ T cells in alopecia areata. cDNA reverse transcribed from extracted RNA served as the sequencing template. Assay used: immunoSEQ multiplex PCR; TCRdb lists only in-frame clones, some missing. In the table there are a few hundred thousand clones, 67% of which are singletons. Per the germline V gene, CDR1 is MNHEY and CDR2 is SVGAGI. Trimming left V 4 bases short and J 3 bases short, with 14 bases between. This CDR3 has 15 residues. The sample here was CD4+ T cells sorted from blood, taken at week 0. The receptor's source is a human donor with alopecia areata. The chain links TRBV6-5 to TRBJ2-3, with D tentatively TRBD1 or TRBD2 (6 bases each). The CDR3 nucleotides are TGTGCCAGCAGTTCCTCAGGGGCGGGGACAGATACGCAGTATTTT. Encoded protein: CASSSSGAGTDTQYF.